This entry concerns a single T cell receptor beta chain. This sample is part of a study of OX40 agonist ivuxolimab in advanced cancers. About the study: Mean age approximately 59 years, range about 23 to 85; roughly 82% male.

Germline V gene lookup returns CDR1 MDHEN and CDR2 SYDVKM. The V end was cut by 3 bases, the J end by 5 bases, with 5 bases between. CDR3 size: 11 residues. Clones were sequenced by immunoSEQ multiplex PCR, and TCRdb holds only the in-frame ones, with some missing. Of about 60,000 clones listed, 90% to 95% were seen once; the top ten hold roughly 19%. Here the sequenced sample was CD4+ or CD8+ T cells sorted from blood, taken in a trial of the OX40 agonist ivuxolimab. The chain couples TRBV28 to TRBJ2-7; no firm D call. This TCR derives from an adult with an advanced solid tumor such as melanoma, head and neck, liver or kidney cancer. The CDR3, as DNA: TGTGCCAGCAGTTTCTTGGACGAGCAGTACTTC. This translates into CASSFLDEQYF.